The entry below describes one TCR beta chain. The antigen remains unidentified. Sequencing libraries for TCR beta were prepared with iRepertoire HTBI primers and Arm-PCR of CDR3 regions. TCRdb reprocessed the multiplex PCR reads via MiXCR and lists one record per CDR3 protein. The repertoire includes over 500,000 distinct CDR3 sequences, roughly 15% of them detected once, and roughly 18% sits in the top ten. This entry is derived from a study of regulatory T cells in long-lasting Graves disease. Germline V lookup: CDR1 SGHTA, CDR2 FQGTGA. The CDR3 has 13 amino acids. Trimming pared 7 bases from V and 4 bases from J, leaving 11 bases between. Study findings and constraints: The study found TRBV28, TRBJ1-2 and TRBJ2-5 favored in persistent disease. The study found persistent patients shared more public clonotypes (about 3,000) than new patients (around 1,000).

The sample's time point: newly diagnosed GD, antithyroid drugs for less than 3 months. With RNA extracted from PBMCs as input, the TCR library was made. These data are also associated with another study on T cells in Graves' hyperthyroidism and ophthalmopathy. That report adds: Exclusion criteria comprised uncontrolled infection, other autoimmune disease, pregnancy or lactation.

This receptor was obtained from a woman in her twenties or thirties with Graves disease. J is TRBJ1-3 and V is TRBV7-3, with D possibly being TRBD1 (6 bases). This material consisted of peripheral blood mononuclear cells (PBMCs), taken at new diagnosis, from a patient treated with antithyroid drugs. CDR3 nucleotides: TGTGCCAGCATGGGGGACACGGGAAACACCATATATTTT. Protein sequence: CASMGDTGNTIYF.